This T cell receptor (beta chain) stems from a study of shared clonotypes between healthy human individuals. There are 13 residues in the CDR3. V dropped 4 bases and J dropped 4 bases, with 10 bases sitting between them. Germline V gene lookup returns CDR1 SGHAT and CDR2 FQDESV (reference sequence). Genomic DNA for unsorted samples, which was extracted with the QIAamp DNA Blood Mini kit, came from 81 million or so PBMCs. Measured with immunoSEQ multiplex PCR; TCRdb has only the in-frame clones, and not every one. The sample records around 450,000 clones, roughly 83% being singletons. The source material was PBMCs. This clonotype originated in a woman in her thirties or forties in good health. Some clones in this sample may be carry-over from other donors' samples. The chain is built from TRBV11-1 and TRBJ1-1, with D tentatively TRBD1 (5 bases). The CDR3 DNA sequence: TGTGCCAGCAGCTGGGGCTTAGGCACTGAAGCTTTCTTT. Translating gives CASSWGLGTEAFF.